This is a list of T cell receptor beta chains from one sample in a study of CD8+ T cells in alopecia areata. This table comes from immunoSEQ multiplex PCR, and its TCRdb copy is limited to in-frame clones, with some not included. Seen here are over 150,000 clones, roughly 60% observed once, and the top ten hold about 1.5%. Sequencing was performed on CD4+ T cells sorted from blood, taken at week 0. These receptors were obtained from a human donor with alopecia areata. Both conserved end residues are part of each CDR3. Each record gives: clone size, V gene, J gene, D gene, CDR3 DNA, CDR3 protein. The D gene is left open where the match is weak. Expanded clones get a size class; other rows say once, few or many, or leave the size out.

-	TRBV9	TRBJ2-4	-	TGTGCCAGCAGCGAACAACCGACAGGGAGCGGGGCCAAAAACATTCAGTACTTC	CASSEQPTGSGAKNIQYF
once	TRBV30	TRBJ1-1	-	TGTGCCTGGAGTGTACGCAGGGGTTGGACTGAAGCTTTCTTT	CAWSVRRGWTEAFF
-	TRBV4-3	TRBJ1-2	-	TGCGCCAGCCCACAGCTCCGAGCTAACTATGGCTACACCTTC	CASPQLRANYGYTF
-	TRBV7-9	TRBJ1-6	TRBD1	TGTGCCAGCAGCCTCGACAGGGGGCCCCTCCACTTT	CASSLDRGPLHF
-	TRBV25-1	TRBJ1-2	-	TGTGCCAGCAGTGTAGCCCCGGGGGATGGCTACACCTTC	CASSVAPGDGYTF
-	TRBV12-5	TRBJ2-1	-	TGTGCTAGCGCCCGGGACAATGAGCAGTTCTTC	CASARDNEQFF
-	TRBV12-5	TRBJ1-5	-	TGTGCTAGTGGCCAACCCGGTCAGCCCCAGCATTTT	CASGQPGQPQHF
-	TRBV15	TRBJ1-6	TRBD1	TGTGCCACCACCAGACAGGGGAGGAATTCACCCCTCCACTTT	CATTRQGRNSPLHF
-	TRBV4-3	TRBJ1-2	TRBD1	TGCGCCAGCAGCCAAGATTGGGGACAGGCATCTGGCTACACCTTC	CASSQDWGQASGYTF
-	TRBV6-6	TRBJ2-1	-	TGTGCCAGCAGTCCCCCGCGCACCCGCTGGAATGAGCAGTTCTTC	CASSPPRTRWNEQFF
-	TRBV9	TRBJ2-1	-	TGTGCCAGCAGCGTTTCGGGGGAATGGGGTGAGCAGTTCTTC	CASSVSGEWGEQFF
-	TRBV5-4	TRBJ1-2	-	TGTGCCAGCAGCTTGCGGGAACCCTATGGCTACACCTTC	CASSLREPYGYTF
few	TRBV28	TRBJ1-4	TRBD1	TGTGCCAGCAACACACAGGGGGCGCTTGGCAAACTGTTTTTT	CASNTQGALGKLFF
-	TRBV7-2	TRBJ2-3	-	TGTGCCAGCAGCTTAGGACGCCTAGACCTCACAGATACGCAGTATTTT	CASSLGRLDLTDTQYF
few	TRBV29-1	TRBJ1-2	-	TGCAGCGTGAACAGGGAGGTCTATGGCTACACCTTC	CSVNREVYGYTF
few	TRBV30	TRBJ2-7	TRBD1	TGTGCCTGGAGTGGTGCAGGGGGCTTCCACGAGCAGTACTTC	CAWSGAGGFHEQYF
once	TRBV29-1	TRBJ2-7	-	TGCAGCGTGTCTCAGGGGGGCTACGAGCAGTACTTC	CSVSQGGYEQYF
-	TRBV11-2	TRBJ1-5	-	TGTGCCAGCAGCTTACGGGGTGGCAGTAATCAGCCCCAGCATTTT	CASSLRGGSNQPQHF
few	TRBV29-1	TRBJ1-2	-	TGCAGCGTCGACGCCCCGGCTGGCTACACCTTC	CSVDAPAGYTF
-	TRBV27	TRBJ1-2	-	TGTGCCAGCAGCCCTAGGAGGGCGGCGTATGGCTACACCTTC	CASSPRRAAYGYTF
few	TRBV27	TRBJ1-6	TRBD1	TGTGCCAGCAGTTTATCCGGACAGGCACCTAATTCACCCCTCCACTTT	CASSLSGQAPNSPLHF
-	TRBV29-1	TRBJ1-1	-	TGCAGCGTCCGGGACTATAACACTGAAGCTTTCTTT	CSVRDYNTEAFF
-	TRBV25-1	TRBJ2-2	-	TGTGCCAGCCAAGAGGGGAGGAGAAACACCGGGGAGCTGTTTTTT	CASQEGRRNTGELFF
-	TRBV30	TRBJ2-3	TRBD1	TGTGCCGTGACAGGGGGCACAGATACGCAGTATTTT	CAVTGGTDTQYF
-	TRBV30	TRBJ1-1	-	TGTGCCTGGACCACTCGCCGGGGGACTGAAGCTTTCTTT	CAWTTRRGTEAFF
many	TRBV11-2	TRBJ2-1	-	TGTGCCAGCAGCTTAGATTGGGCTAGTGGCAATGAGCAGTTCTTC	CASSLDWASGNEQFF
-	TRBV29-1	TRBJ1-1	-	TGCAGCGTTCCTTTGTCCCCAATGAACACTGAAGCTTTCTTT	CSVPLSPMNTEAFF
few	TRBV29-1	TRBJ1-1	-	TGCAGCGTTGGACACCTCAACACTGAAGCTTTCTTT	CSVGHLNTEAFF
few	TRBV30	TRBJ1-1	-	TGTGCCTGGAACCAGCCCGACAGTGGAGGAGCTTTCTTT	CAWNQPDSGGAFF
-	TRBV30	TRBJ2-1	-	TGTGCCTGGACCGCTCCCGGCGATGAGCAGTTCTTC	CAWTAPGDEQFF
-	TRBV7-8	TRBJ2-7	-	TGTGCCAGCAGCTTAGCGGCAGCCCGAGGGAACGAGCAGTACTTC	CASSLAAARGNEQYF
-	TRBV4-1	TRBJ2-3	-	TGCGCCAGCAGCCGGGGACTCCCGAGCACAGATACGCAGTATTTT	CASSRGLPSTDTQYF
few	TRBV29-1	TRBJ1-2	-	TGCAGCGCCTCCCAGACCGGAGCGGGCGGCTACACCTTC	CSASQTGAGGYTF
-	TRBV7-2	TRBJ2-7	-	TGTGCCAGCAGCTCCACGTCTGTTGGGGAGCAGTACTTC	CASSSTSVGEQYF
-	TRBV29-1	TRBJ2-5	-	TGCAGCGTTGTTCTCACAGGGGAGACCCAGTACTTC	CSVVLTGETQYF
few	TRBV30	TRBJ2-7	-	TGTGCCGCCGGACTTTCCGAGCAGTACTTC	CAAGLSEQYF
-	TRBV5-6	TRBJ2-5	-	TGTGCCAGCAGCTTGTTACAGACGGAGACCCAGTACTTC	CASSLLQTETQYF